This TCR beta chain is drawn from a study of T cell responses to AZD1222 COVID-19 vaccine. Profiling relied on immunoSEQ multiplex PCR, and the TCRdb table lists in-frame clones only, not all of them. The table shows about 190,000 clones, with almost 95% occurring only once. The CDR3 is 13 residues long. In germline, CDR1 is SGDLS, CDR2 YYNGEE. V shed 3 bases and J shed 8 bases, with 14 bases lying between them. V usage is TRBV9 and J usage is TRBJ1-1; D gene ambiguous. The sample was peripheral blood, taken on day 0 of AZD1222 vaccination. The clonotype comes from an adult in good health. This CDR3 is CASSELVGGEAFF. The CDR3 DNA is TGTGCCAGCAGCGAACTAGTGGGAGGGGAAGCTTTCTTT.